In this sample, the clone carrying this T cell receptor beta chain turned up once. As yet, its antigen is unknown. Healthy donors of bone marrow made up the group. PCR employed 60 Vbeta and 13 Jbeta primers. Some clones are missing from TCRdb's copy, which holds only in-frame ones; the method was immunoSEQ multiplex PCR. The data contain about 200,000 clones, about 86% of them seen just once; the ten biggest clones take up roughly 0.33%. The data were taken from a study of cytomegalovirus exposure and HLA in healthy donors. Study-level findings and limits: It was only CMV serostatus that was available as immune exposure information. Cytomegalovirus-associated TCR beta chains were listed, numbering approximately 150.

The material sequenced was PBMCs. The source is a woman aged 30 to 39 in good health and CMV-seronegative.

The CDR3 spells CASSPPLAGDGTGELFF. The CDR3 coding sequence is TGTGCCAGCAGCCCCCCCCTAGCGGGAGATGGCACCGGGGAGCTGTTTTTT. V and J are TRBV7-9 and TRBJ2-2, with TRBD2 matching 10 bases. Germline loops: CDR1 SEHNR, CDR2 FQNEAQ (reference sequence). The CDR3 length is 17 residues. Trimming removed 5 bases from V and 4 bases from J; junction bases left unmatched: 10.